This entry is about one T cell receptor beta chain. Its cognate antigen is unknown. Clones were sequenced by immunoSEQ multiplex PCR, and TCRdb holds only the in-frame ones, with some missing. The sample records about 58,000 clones, 82% being singletons. The sort gate was single viable CD3+CD4+CD8-CD45RO+ cells for memory CD4+ T cells. This sample is part of a study of memory CD4+ T cells and cytomegalovirus serostatus. General study findings and limits: The CMV-associated TCR signature appears largely within the CD4+ memory repertoire.

V was clipped by 0 bases and J by 8 bases, with 13 bases between them. The CDR3 is 14 residues long. Germline V gives CDR1 MNHEY, CDR2 SMNVEV (reference sequence). The receptor was isolated from an adult in good health and CMV-seronegative. Some clones in this sample may be carry-over from other donors' samples. The specimen sequenced was memory CD4+ T cells from blood. This chain connects TRBV27 to TRBJ1-2; D gene ambiguous. The CDR3: CASSLSPRTLGYTF. CDR3 DNA sequence: TGTGCCAGCAGTTTATCCCCCCGGACCTTGGGCTACACCTTC.